The 10 T cell receptor beta chains given below trace back to one sample, sequenced in a study of blood T cell repertoires in COVID-19. Profiling relied on immunoSEQ multiplex PCR, and the TCRdb table lists in-frame clones only, not all of them. The sample carries fewer than 350,000 clones, around 88% recorded once. What was sequenced was peripheral blood. These TCRs come from a woman aged 25 to 45 who had recovered from COVID-19.

The genes are TRBV5-6 and TRBJ2-3; no clear D. Trimming removed 1 base from V and 0 bases from J, with 9 bases in between. Germline V gene data show CDR1 as SGHDT and CDR2 as YYEEEE. CDR3 length: 15 residues. For the CDR3, the DNA is TGTGCCAGCAGCTTGCTCCCAGTCAGCACAGATACGCAGTATTTT. Translated, it gives CASSLLPVSTDTQYF.

The chain is built from TRBV7-9 and TRBJ2-7, with 10 bases identical to TRBD2. The CDR3 totals 13 residues. The ends lost 2 bases at V and 5 bases at J; junction bases unmatched: 0. Germline CDR1 reads SEHNR; CDR2 reads FQNEAQ (reference sequence). The CDR3 region is CASSLLAGDEQYF. The CDR3 nucleotides read TGTGCCAGCAGCTTACTAGCGGGGGACGAGCAGTACTTC.

This rearrangement joins TRBV4-1 to TRBJ1-6, with a weak D call TRBD1 (6 bases). Germline assignment: CDR1 MGHRA and CDR2 YSYEKL. With 4 bases removed from V and 7 bases from J, the gap between germline ends came to 14 bases. The CDR3 is made up of 15 amino acids. As DNA, the CDR3 is TGCGCCAGCAGCCCGCCGGGACAAGGGAATTCACCCCTCCACTTT. Protein sequence: CASSPPGQGNSPLHF.

Worth noting for this clone: This may arise from a read error, as a much more abundant clone is one base away. Within the sample, other DNA sequences also encode this same CDR3. CDR3 nucleotides: TGTGCCAGCAGCCCTAGCTCCTACGAGCAGTACTTC. Residues: CASSPSSYEQYF. The chain combines TRBV27 with TRBJ2-7; D unclear. Germline values: CDR1 MNHEY, CDR2 SMNVEV (reference sequence). The CDR3 runs to 12 residues. The V gene lost 6 bases and the J gene lost 0 bases, with 6 bases spanning the gap.

The V gene is TRBV3-1 (or the pseudogene TRBV3-2), the J gene TRBJ1-4; D unresolved. Trimming shortened V by 1 base and J by 8 bases, and 14 bases separated the two germline ends. This CDR3 spans 15 amino acids. The germline V gene has CDR1 LGHDT and CDR2 YNNKEL (reference sequence). The CDR3 DNA follows: TGTGCCAGCAGCCAAGGCACAGATGCGTGGGAAAAACTGTTTTTT. Translated, it gives CASSQGTDAWEKLFF.

In this sample, this clone turned up a few times. The chain joins TRBV4-2 to TRBJ1-4, with 11 bases that match TRBD1. The CDR3 length is 16 residues. Per the germline V gene, CDR1 is LGHNA and CDR2 is YNFKEQ. The J segment lost 7 bases and the V segment lost 0 bases, leaving 4 bases of the junction unmatched. The CDR3 bases are TGTGCCAGCAGCCAAGAAGCCGGGACAGGGGGTGAAAAACTGTTTTTT. Protein: CASSQEAGTGGEKLFF.

V usage is TRBV19 and J usage is TRBJ1-1, with 9 bases identical to TRBD1. The trim removed 5 bases at V and 4 bases at J, leaving 5 bases unmatched. The germline V gene encodes CDR1 LNHDA and CDR2 SQIVND (reference sequence). The CDR3 sequence is 14 residues long. For the CDR3, the DNA is TGTGCCAGTAGTGTGGGGACAGGGTTCACTGAAGCTTTCTTT. Translated, it gives CASSVGTGFTEAFF.

The rearrangement uses TRBV3-1 (or the pseudogene TRBV3-2) and TRBJ1-2; D possibly corresponds to TRBD1 (6 bases). Looked up from germline, CDR1 is LGHDT and CDR2 is YNNKEL (reference sequence). This CDR3 is built from 14 residues. The ends were cut back, 4 bases at V and 3 bases at J, with 12 bases in the middle. Here the CDR3 DNA reads TGTGCCAGCAGCCGTATGGGGGCGGACTATGGCTACACCTTC. It translates to CASSRMGADYGYTF.

This chain joins TRBV7-9 and TRBJ1-4; D is uncertain. This CDR3 has 14 amino acids. CDR1 SEHNR and CDR2 FQNEAQ come from the germline V gene (reference sequence). V lost 4 bases, J lost 1 base, and 7 bases lay in between. CDR3 residues: CASSSFGTNEKLFF. CDR3 nucleotide sequence: TGTGCCAGCAGCTCGTTCGGAACTAATGAAAAACTGTTTTTT.

The V call is TRBV27, the J call TRBJ2-3; no definite D call. The V end was cut by 1 base, the J end by 6 bases, with 5 bases between. CDR1 and CDR2 from the germline V gene are MNHEY and SMNVEV (reference sequence). The CDR3 runs 12 residues. CDR3 sequence: CASSLYGDTQYF. Written as DNA, the CDR3 is TGTGCCAGCAGTTTATACGGTGATACGCAGTATTTT.